This paragraph reports one TCR beta chain. As yet, its antigen is unknown. The authors ran the immunoSEQ assay, v3.0, at survey level. Clones were read by immunoSEQ multiplex PCR, and TCRdb kept only the in-frame ones, dropping some. Of 20,000 to 25,000 clones listed, around 80% are singletons. This sample was included in a study of long-term antiretroviral therapy in people with HIV. Study results and caveats: Increased diversity was seen after ART, yet it remained lower than in transplant donor controls. Sampling of blood ran from about 2003 to 2018, and older ART regimens were possibly in use.

The CDR3 is 14 amino acids. Trimming left V 6 bases short and J 6 bases short, with 14 bases between. Germline values: CDR1 SNHLY, CDR2 FYNNEI. The source was unsorted PBMCs, collected 0.2 years after starting antiretroviral therapy. The sequence was collected from a woman aged 30 to 39 with HIV. The chain is built from TRBV2 and TRBJ2-2; tentative D call: TRBD1 (6 bases). The chain's CDR3 is CASSRGQLPGELFF. In DNA, the CDR3 is TGTGCCAGCAGCCGGGGACAACTCCCCGGGGAGCTGTTTTTT. Variable domain in full (rest from reference TRBV2 and TRBJ2-2): EPEVTQTPSHQVTQMGQEVILRCVPISNHLYFYWYRQILGQKVEFLVSFYNNEISEKSEIFDDQFSVERPDGSNFTLKIRSTKLEDSAMYFCASSRGQLPGELFFGEGSRLTVL.